These 5 T cell receptor beta chains were sequenced from one sample in a study of shared T cell receptors in the human thymus. Assay used: immunoSEQ multiplex PCR; TCRdb lists only in-frame clones, some missing. The sample includes hundreds of thousands of clones, over 75% seen only once; the top ten take around 0.0099%. This sample also appeared in a second study, on human thymus T cells.

The sample comprised thymocytes. These receptors originate from a boy under three years old with a congenital heart defect.

The genes are TRBV4-3 and TRBJ2-1; weak D call: TRBD1 (6 bases). The CDR3 has 16 residues. Trimming took off 0 bases at V and 1 base at J, with 10 bases between the two ends. CDR1 LGHNA and CDR2 YSLEER come from the germline V gene. CDR3: CASSQESGQSYNEQFF. The CDR3 coding sequence is TGCGCCAGCAGCCAAGAGAGCGGACAGTCCTACAATGAGCAGTTCTTC.

This chain connects TRBV11-2 to TRBJ2-7; TRBD1 agrees at 8 bases. The CDR3 spans 15 residues. The trim removed 4 bases at V and 0 bases at J, leaving 5 bases unmatched. Germline assignment: CDR1 SGHAT and CDR2 FQNNGV. In nucleotides, the CDR3 is TGTGCCAGCAGCTCCTCCAGGGGGCCCTCCTACGAGCAGTACTTC. This encodes CASSSSRGPSYEQYF.

The rearrangement joins TRBV2 to TRBJ2-7; 9 positions agree with TRBD1. Per the germline V gene, CDR1 is SNHLY and CDR2 is FYNNEI. The CDR3 has 13 amino acids. The J segment lost 2 bases and the V segment lost 6 bases, leaving 2 bases of the junction unmatched. The CDR3 protein is CASRDRGAYEQYF. The CDR3 nucleotides are TGTGCCAGCAGGGACAGGGGAGCCTACGAGCAGTACTTC.

V gene TRBV10-3 combines with J gene TRBJ2-7; D ambiguous. V was cut by 3 bases and J by 5 bases, with 11 bases left in between. The CDR3 has 13 residues. Germline CDR1 reads ENHRY; CDR2 reads SYGVKD. This CDR3 is CAISDGRSNEQYF. The CDR3 DNA follows: TGTGCCATCAGTGATGGCAGATCCAACGAGCAGTACTTC.

The V gene is TRBV4-3, the J gene TRBJ2-1, with D perhaps matching TRBD2 (6 bases). Germline loops: CDR1 LGHNA, CDR2 YSLEER. V lost 0 bases, J lost 3 bases, and 15 bases lay in between. CDR3 length: 17 amino acids. The CDR3 spells CASSQEGWLANYNEQFF. CDR3 DNA sequence: TGCGCCAGCAGCCAAGAAGGGTGGCTAGCGAACTACAATGAGCAGTTCTTC.